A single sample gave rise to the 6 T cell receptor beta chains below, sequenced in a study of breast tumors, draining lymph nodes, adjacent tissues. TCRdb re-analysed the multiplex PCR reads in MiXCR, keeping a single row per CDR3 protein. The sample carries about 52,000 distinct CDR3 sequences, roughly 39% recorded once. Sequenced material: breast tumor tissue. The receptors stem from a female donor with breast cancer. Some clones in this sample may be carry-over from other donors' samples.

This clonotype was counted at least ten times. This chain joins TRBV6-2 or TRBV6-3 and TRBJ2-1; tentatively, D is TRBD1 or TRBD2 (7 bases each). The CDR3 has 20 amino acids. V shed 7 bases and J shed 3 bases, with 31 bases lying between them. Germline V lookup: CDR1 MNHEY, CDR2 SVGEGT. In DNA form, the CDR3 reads TGTGCCAGCACCCGGGGGGAGGGGACAGCTCTTCGGTTGGACTACAATGAGCAGTTCTTC. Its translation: CASTRGEGTALRLDYNEQFF.

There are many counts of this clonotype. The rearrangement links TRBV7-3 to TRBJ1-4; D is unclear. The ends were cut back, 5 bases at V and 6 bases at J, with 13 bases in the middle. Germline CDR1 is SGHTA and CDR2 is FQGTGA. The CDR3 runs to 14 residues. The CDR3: CASSLPPGDEKLFF. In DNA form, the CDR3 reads TGTGCCAGCAGCCTTCCCCCGGGAGATGAAAAACTGTTTTTT. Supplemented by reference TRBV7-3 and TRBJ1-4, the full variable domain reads GAGVSQTPSNKVTEKGKYVELRCDPISGHTALYWYRQSLGQGPEFLIYFQGTGAADDSGLPNDRFFAVRPEGSVSTLKIQRTERGDSAVYLCASSLPPGDEKLFFGSGTQLSVL.

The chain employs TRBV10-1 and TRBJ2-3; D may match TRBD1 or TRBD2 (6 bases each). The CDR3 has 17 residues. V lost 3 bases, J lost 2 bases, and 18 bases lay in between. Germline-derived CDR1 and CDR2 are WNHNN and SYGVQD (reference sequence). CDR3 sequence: CASSDGSRGKYTDTQYF. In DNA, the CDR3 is TGCGCCAGCAGTGACGGGAGTAGGGGGAAATACACAGATACGCAGTATTTT.

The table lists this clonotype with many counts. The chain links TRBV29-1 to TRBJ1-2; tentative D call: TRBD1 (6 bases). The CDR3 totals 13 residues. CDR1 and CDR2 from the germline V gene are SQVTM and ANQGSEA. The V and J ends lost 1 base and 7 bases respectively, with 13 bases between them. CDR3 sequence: CSVEGGWGAGYTF. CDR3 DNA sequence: TGCAGCGTTGAAGGGGGTTGGGGGGCTGGCTACACCTTC.

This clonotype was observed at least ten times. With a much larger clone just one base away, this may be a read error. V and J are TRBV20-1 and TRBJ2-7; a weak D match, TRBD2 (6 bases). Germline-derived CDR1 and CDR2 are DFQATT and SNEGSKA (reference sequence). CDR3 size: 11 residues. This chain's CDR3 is CSTGRTYEQSF. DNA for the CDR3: TGCAGTACGGGGAGGACCTACGAGCAGTCCTTC.

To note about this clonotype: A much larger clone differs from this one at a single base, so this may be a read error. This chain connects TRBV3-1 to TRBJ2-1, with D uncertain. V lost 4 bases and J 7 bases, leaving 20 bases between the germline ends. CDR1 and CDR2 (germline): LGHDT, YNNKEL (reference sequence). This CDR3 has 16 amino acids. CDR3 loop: CASSRGPYSTGNEQFF. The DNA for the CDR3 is TGTGCCAGCAGCCGAGGCCCCTATAGCACGGGTAATGAGCAGTTCTTC.